Presented here are 23 T cell receptor beta chains from one specimen sequenced in a study of blood T cell repertoires in COVID-19. The method was immunoSEQ multiplex PCR; TCRdb's version includes in-frame clones alone and lacks a portion of them. Of around 240,000 clones listed, more than 75% are singletons. Input material: peripheral blood. The receptors were sampled from a man aged 35-49 years with acute or convalescent COVID-19.

V gene TRBV11-3 combines with J gene TRBJ1-2; TRBD1 might be the D (6 bases). The CDR3 loop spans 19 amino acids. V was shortened by 4 bases and J by 4 bases, with 28 bases between the two germline ends. Germline V gives CDR1 SGHNT, CDR2 YENEEA. The CDR3 reads CASSSFLGGDTPLSYGYTF. CDR3 nucleotide sequence: TGTGCCAGCAGCTCTTTCCTAGGGGGGGATACGCCACTTTCCTATGGCTACACCTTC.

This rearrangement joins TRBV7-9 to TRBJ1-2; 8 bases are shared with TRBD1. The CDR3 is 16 residues long. CDR1 and CDR2 from the germline V gene are SEHNR and FQNEAQ (reference sequence). V shed 2 bases and J 2 bases; nucleotides not matched to a gene: 7. The CDR3 DNA sequence: TGTGCCAGCAGCTTACTCCGGGACAGGTCGAACTATGGCTACACCTTC. This encodes CASSLLRDRSNYGYTF.

This rearrangement joins TRBV19 to TRBJ1-3; 11 positions match TRBD1. Germline V gene lookup returns CDR1 LNHDA and CDR2 SQIVND (reference sequence). The CDR3 totals 15 residues. V trimming: 4 bases; J trimming: 3 bases; junction bases outside the gene matches: 2. The CDR3 DNA reads as TGTGCCAGTAGTAAGGACAGGGGGCTTGGAAACACCATATATTTT. This gives the protein CASSKDRGLGNTIYF. The variable domain in full, completed from reference TRBV19 and TRBJ1-3, reads DGGITQSPKYLFRKEGQNVTLSCEQNLNHDAMYWYRQDPGQGLRLIYYSQIVNDFQKGDIAEGYSVSREKKESFPLTVTSAQKNPTAFYLCASSKDRGLGNTIYFGEGSWLTVV.

The CDR3 region is CASSLLGQVNQPQHF. Written as DNA, the CDR3 is TGCGCCAGCAGCTTGCTGGGACAGGTAAATCAGCCCCAGCATTTT. The chain joins TRBV5-1 to TRBJ1-5; 8 nucleotides line up with TRBD1. The J segment lost 4 bases and the V segment lost 1 base, leaving 4 bases of the junction unmatched. The CDR3 runs to 15 residues. CDR1 is SGHRS and CDR2 is YFSETQ in the germline V gene.

The rearrangement uses TRBV30 and TRBJ1-1; no clear D. The CDR3 length is 16 residues. Germline CDR1 reads GTSNPN; CDR2 reads SVGIG (reference sequence). Trimming stripped 0 bases from V and 1 base from J, with 15 bases between. The CDR3 DNA reads TGTGCCTGGAGTGTACGCCGTCAAGCGGGGAACACTGAAGCTTTCTTT. Its protein product is CAWSVRRQAGNTEAFF.

The chain recombines TRBV5-6 with TRBJ1-1, with TRBD1 identical over 7 bases. The V gene end was trimmed by 0 bases and the J gene end by 3 bases; junction bases not matched to a gene: 5. Germline V lookup: CDR1 SGHDT, CDR2 YYEEEE. This CDR3 has 15 residues. The CDR3 protein is CASSLVNRGDTEAFF. The CDR3 DNA follows: TGTGCCAGCAGCTTGGTAAACAGGGGAGACACTGAAGCTTTCTTT.

The V gene is TRBV3-1 (or the pseudogene TRBV3-2), the J gene TRBJ1-1, with TRBD1 matching 11 bases. CDR1 is LGHDT, CDR2 YNNKEL, per germline (reference sequence). The CDR3 is 14 residues long. The trim removed 4 bases at V and 4 bases at J, leaving 2 bases unmatched. CDR3 loop: CASSRTGGGTEAFF. The CDR3 coding sequence is TGTGCCAGCAGCCGGACAGGGGGCGGCACTGAAGCTTTCTTT.

This chain uses TRBV5-1 with TRBJ1-4; D gene ambiguous. This CDR3 has 14 residues. V gave up 4 bases and J gave up 4 bases, with 11 bases separating them. Germline CDR1 reads SGHRS; CDR2 reads YFSETQ. In DNA form, the CDR3 reads TGCGCCAGCAGCCCCCGGGTCCTTAATGAAAAACTGTTTTTT. Translation gives CASSPRVLNEKLFF. Combining the CDR3 with reference TRBV5-1 and TRBJ1-4 gives the whole variable domain KAGVTQTPRYLIKTRGQQVTLSCSPISGHRSVSWYQQTPGQGLQFLFEYFSETQRNKGNFPGRFSGRQFSNSRSEMNVSTLELGDSALYLCASSPRVLNEKLFFGSGTQLSVL.

The rearrangement links TRBV2 to TRBJ1-5; possible D gene TRBD1, 6 bases. This CDR3 has 15 residues. The V gene lost 7 bases and the J gene lost 6 bases, with 19 bases spanning the gap. Germline values: CDR1 SNHLY, CDR2 FYNNEI. DNA of the CDR3: TGTGCCAGCAACTATGGACAGCTCAATCCTCAGCCCCAGCATTTT. Its protein product is CASNYGQLNPQPQHF.

V is TRBV6-5 and J is TRBJ1-2; D is ambiguous. Trimming pared 5 bases from V and 5 bases from J, leaving 12 bases between. This CDR3 comprises 13 residues. Germline lookup yields CDR1 MNHEY and CDR2 SVGAGI. The CDR3 here is CASSLDGGYGYTF. The CDR3 DNA reads TGTGCCAGCAGTCTCGACGGAGGATATGGCTACACCTTC.

On this clone: Within the sample, other DNA sequences also encode this same CDR3. The chain recombines TRBV12-3 or TRBV12-4 with TRBJ1-1; D remains unclear. V lost 6 bases and J 4 bases, leaving 6 bases between the germline ends. This CDR3 region has 11 residues. In DNA form, the CDR3 reads TGTGCCAGCAGCCGGGGCACTGAAGCTTTCTTT. This gives the protein CASSRGTEAFF.

The chain combines TRBV7-9 with TRBJ1-1; no reliable D call. This CDR3 contains 14 residues. In germline, CDR1 is SEHNR, CDR2 FQNEAQ (reference sequence). V dropped 4 bases and J dropped 4 bases, with 13 bases sitting between them. CDR3 protein: CASSSSSGGTEAFF. The CDR3 DNA is TGTGCCAGCAGCTCTTCTTCCGGAGGCACTGAAGCTTTCTTT.

V gene TRBV27 combines with J gene TRBJ1-2; 7 positions agree with TRBD1. The CDR3 is 13 residues long. The trim removed 5 bases at V and 4 bases at J, leaving 4 bases unmatched. CDR1 MNHEY and CDR2 SMNVEV come from the germline V gene (reference sequence). The DNA for the CDR3 is TGTGCCAGCAGTGTGACAGGGACCTATGGCTACACCTTC. Amino acid sequence: CASSVTGTYGYTF.

This clone was seen only a few times. The chain combines TRBV7-2 with TRBJ1-5; D possibly corresponds to TRBD1 (6 bases). This CDR3 has 15 residues. CDR1 SGHTA and CDR2 FQGNSA come from the germline V gene. The germline V and J ends were trimmed by 4 bases and 2 bases, with 12 bases remaining between them. DNA of the CDR3: TGTGCCAGCAGCTGGGGGGGCGCACGCAATCAGCCCCAGCATTTT. Translation gives CASSWGGARNQPQHF.

This rearrangement joins TRBV5-4 to TRBJ1-5; D gene uncertain. The germline V gene has CDR1 SGHNT and CDR2 YYREEE (reference sequence). V shed 0 bases and J shed 5 bases, with 9 bases lying between them. The CDR3 is made up of 14 amino acids. CDR3 DNA sequence: TGTGCCAGCAGCTTGGGGGCAGGCGATCAGCCCCAGCATTTT. It translates to CASSLGAGDQPQHF.

J is TRBJ1-6 and V is TRBV18, with 8 positions matching TRBD1. Per germline, CDR1 KGHSH and CDR2 LQKENI. J was trimmed by 0 bases and V by 3 bases; bases with no gene match: 7. This CDR3 contains 18 residues. CDR3 sequence reads: CASSPGPDRGSYNSPLHF. CDR3 DNA sequence: TGTGCCAGCTCACCTGGGCCTGACAGGGGCTCCTATAATTCACCCCTCCACTTT.

The chain joins TRBV7-8 to TRBJ1-3; the match to TRBD1 covers 7 bases. The J segment lost 0 bases and the V segment lost 5 bases, leaving 7 bases of the junction unmatched. The V gene's germline CDR1 is SGHVS and CDR2 FQNEAQ. The CDR3 is 16 residues long. Written as DNA, the CDR3 is TGTGCCAGCAGCCCTACGACAGGGACCTCTGGAAACACCATATATTTT. Its translation is CASSPTTGTSGNTIYF.

The rearrangement links TRBV30 to TRBJ1-2, with D unclear. V lost 3 bases, J lost 7 bases, and 9 bases lay in between. The germline CDR1 and CDR2 sequences are GTSNPN and SVGIG (reference sequence). This CDR3 is built from 11 residues. In nucleotides, the CDR3 is TGTGCCTGGAGCGCCCCAGGTGGCTACACCTTC. Protein: CAWSAPGGYTF.

This chain joins TRBV2 and TRBJ1-2; D is ambiguous. Looked up from germline, CDR1 is SNHLY and CDR2 is FYNNEI. The length of the CDR3 is 13 residues. V shed 6 bases and J shed 4 bases, with 12 bases lying between them. The CDR3 spells CASSERGLYGYTF. DNA for the CDR3: TGTGCCAGCAGCGAGCGGGGTCTCTATGGCTACACCTTC.

The chain combines TRBV5-1 with TRBJ1-2; 9 bases match TRBD1. CDR1 and CDR2 (germline): SGHRS, YFSETQ. V was pared by 8 bases and J by 7 bases, with 12 bases of the junction left unmatched. The CDR3 consists of 14 residues. CDR3 nucleotide sequence: TGCGCCAGTCACAACAGGGGGCAAGGCTCTGGCTACACCTTC. Translated, it gives CASHNRGQGSGYTF.

The CDR3 loop is CATSAASGSLAGGTDTQYF. The CDR3 nucleotides read TGTGCCACCAGTGCCGCAAGTGGGTCACTAGCGGGGGGCACAGATACGCAGTATTTT. The chain joins TRBV24-1 to TRBJ2-3; 11 bases match TRBD2. This CDR3 contains 19 residues. V shed 5 bases, J shed 1 base, and the junction held 13 bases outside the gene matches. Germline assignment: CDR1 KGHDR and CDR2 SFDVKD.

This clone has just one count. This sequence joins TRBV7-2 and TRBJ2-5; D perhaps matches TRBD1 (6 bases). The ends were cut back, 5 bases at V and 5 bases at J, with 15 bases in the middle. CDR1 SGHTA and CDR2 FQGNSA come from the germline V gene. The CDR3 is made up of 14 amino acids. The CDR3 sequence is CASSPRTERETQYF. The DNA for the CDR3 is TGTGCCAGCAGCCCGCGGACAGAAAGGGAGACCCAGTACTTC.

This clone is a singleton in its sample. This chain uses TRBV19 with TRBJ2-1, with D unresolved. The V end was cut by 2 bases, the J end by 3 bases, with 5 bases between. Germline lookup yields CDR1 LNHDA and CDR2 SQIVND (reference sequence). The CDR3 consists of 13 residues. The CDR3: CASSISHYNEQFF. In DNA, the CDR3 is TGTGCCAGTAGTATATCCCACTACAATGAGCAGTTCTTC.